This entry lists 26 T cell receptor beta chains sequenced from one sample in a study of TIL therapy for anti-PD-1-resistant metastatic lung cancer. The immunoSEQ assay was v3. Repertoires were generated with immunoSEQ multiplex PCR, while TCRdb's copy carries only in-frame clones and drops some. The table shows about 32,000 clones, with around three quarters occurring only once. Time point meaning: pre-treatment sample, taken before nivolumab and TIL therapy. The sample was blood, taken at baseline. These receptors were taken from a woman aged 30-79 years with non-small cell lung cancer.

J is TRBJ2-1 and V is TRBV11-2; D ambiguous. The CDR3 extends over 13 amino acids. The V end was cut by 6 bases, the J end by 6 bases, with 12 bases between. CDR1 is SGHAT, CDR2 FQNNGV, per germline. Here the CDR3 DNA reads TGTGCCAGCAGTTATGGACGCTTCAATGAGCAGTTCTTC. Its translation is CASSYGRFNEQFF.

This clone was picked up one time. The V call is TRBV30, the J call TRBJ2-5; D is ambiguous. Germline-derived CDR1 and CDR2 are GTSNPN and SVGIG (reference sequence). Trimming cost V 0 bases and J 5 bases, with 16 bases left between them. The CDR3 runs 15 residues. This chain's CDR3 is CAWSVAAGDWETQYF. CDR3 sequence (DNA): TGTGCCTGGAGTGTGGCGGCAGGTGATTGGGAGACCCAGTACTTC.

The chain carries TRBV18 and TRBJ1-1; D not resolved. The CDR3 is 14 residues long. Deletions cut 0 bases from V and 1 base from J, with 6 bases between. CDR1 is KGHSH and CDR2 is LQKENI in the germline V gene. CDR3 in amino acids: CASSPPSTNTEAFF. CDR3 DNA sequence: TGTGCCAGCTCACCACCATCCACGAACACTGAAGCTTTCTTT.

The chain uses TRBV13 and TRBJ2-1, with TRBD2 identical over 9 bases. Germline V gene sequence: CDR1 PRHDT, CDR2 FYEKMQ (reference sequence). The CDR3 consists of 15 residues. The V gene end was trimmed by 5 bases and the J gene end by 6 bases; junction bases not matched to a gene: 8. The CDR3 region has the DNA TGTGCCAGCAGCCAGACGCGGGAGGGCCTCAATGAGCAGTTCTTC. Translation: CASSQTREGLNEQFF.

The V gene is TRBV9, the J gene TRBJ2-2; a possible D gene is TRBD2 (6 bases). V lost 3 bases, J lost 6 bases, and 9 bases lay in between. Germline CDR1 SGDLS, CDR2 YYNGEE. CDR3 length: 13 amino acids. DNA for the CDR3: TGTGCCAGCAGCGATCGACTAGCCGGGGAGCTGTTTTTT. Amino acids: CASSDRLAGELFF.

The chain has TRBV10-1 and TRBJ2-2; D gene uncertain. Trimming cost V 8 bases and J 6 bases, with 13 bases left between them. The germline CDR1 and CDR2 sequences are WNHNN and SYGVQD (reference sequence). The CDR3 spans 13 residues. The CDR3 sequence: CASAISPAGELFF. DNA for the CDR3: TGCGCCAGCGCTATTAGCCCGGCCGGGGAGCTGTTTTTT.

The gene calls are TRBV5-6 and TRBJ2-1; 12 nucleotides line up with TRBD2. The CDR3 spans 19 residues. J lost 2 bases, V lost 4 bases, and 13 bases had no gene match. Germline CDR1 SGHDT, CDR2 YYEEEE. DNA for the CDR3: TGTGCCAGCAGCGGGACAGGTACGGGACTAGCGGGTCCCTACAATGAGCAGTTCTTC. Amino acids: CASSGTGTGLAGPYNEQFF.

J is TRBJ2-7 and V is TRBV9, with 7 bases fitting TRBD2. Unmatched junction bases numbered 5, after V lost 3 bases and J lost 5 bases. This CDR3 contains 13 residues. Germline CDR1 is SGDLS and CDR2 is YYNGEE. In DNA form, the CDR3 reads TGTGCCAGCAGCGGGGGAGGGAGGCACGAGCAGTACTTC. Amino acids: CASSGGGRHEQYF. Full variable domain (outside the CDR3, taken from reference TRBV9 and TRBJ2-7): DSGVTQTPKHLITATGQRVTLRCSPRSGDLSVYWYQQSLDQGLQFLIQYYNGEERAKGNILERFSAQQFPDLHSELNLSSLELGDSALYFCASSGGGRHEQYFGPGTRLTVT.

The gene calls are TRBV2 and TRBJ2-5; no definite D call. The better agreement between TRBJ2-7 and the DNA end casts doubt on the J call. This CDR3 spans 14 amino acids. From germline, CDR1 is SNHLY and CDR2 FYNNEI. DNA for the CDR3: TGTGCCAGCCGGGCCGATCGCCGCGTATACGAGCAGTACTTC. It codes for CASRADRRVYEQYF.

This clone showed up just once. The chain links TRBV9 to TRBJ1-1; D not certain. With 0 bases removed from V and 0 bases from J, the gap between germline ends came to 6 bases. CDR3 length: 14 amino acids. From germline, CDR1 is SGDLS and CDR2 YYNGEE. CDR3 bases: TGTGCCAGCAGCGTAGACGCGTTGAACACTGAAGCTTTCTTT. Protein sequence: CASSVDALNTEAFF.

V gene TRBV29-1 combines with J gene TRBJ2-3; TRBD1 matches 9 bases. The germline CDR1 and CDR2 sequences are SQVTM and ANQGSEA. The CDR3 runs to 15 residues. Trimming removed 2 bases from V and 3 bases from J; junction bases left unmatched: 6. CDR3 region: CSVELRQGVTDTQYF. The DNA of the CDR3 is TGCAGCGTTGAACTACGACAGGGGGTGACAGATACGCAGTATTTT.

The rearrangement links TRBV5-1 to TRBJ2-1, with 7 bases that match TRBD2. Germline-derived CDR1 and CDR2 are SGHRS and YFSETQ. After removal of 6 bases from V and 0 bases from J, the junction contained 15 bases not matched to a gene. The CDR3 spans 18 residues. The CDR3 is CASTSGRRGGPSYNEQFF. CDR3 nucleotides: TGCGCCAGCACTTCTGGGAGAAGGGGAGGGCCCTCCTACAATGAGCAGTTCTTC.

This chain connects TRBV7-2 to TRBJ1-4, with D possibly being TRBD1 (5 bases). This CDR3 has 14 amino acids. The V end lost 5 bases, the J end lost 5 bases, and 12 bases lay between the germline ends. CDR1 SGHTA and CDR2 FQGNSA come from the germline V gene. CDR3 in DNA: TGTGCCAGCAGCCGAGGGTGGGGGAATGAAAAACTGTTTTTT. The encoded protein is CASSRGWGNEKLFF.

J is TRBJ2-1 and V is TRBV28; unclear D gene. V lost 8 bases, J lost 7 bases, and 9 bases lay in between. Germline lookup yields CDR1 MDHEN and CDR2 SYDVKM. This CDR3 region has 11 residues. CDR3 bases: TGTGCCAGCGGGGTTAGGAATGAGCAGTTCTTC. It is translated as CASGVRNEQFF.

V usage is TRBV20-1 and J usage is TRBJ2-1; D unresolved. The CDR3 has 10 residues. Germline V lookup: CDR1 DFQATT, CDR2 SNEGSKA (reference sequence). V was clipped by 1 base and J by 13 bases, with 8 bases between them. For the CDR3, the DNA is TGCAGTGCTAGAGTTGGGGATCAGTTCTTC. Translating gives CSARVGDQFF.

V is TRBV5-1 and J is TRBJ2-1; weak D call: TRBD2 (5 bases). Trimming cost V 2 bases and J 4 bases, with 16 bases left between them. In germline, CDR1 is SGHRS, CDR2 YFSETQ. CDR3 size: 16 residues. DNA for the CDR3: TGCGCCAGCAGCTTAGTCGACGGGATTTTGTACAATGAGCAGTTCTTC. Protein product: CASSLVDGILYNEQFF. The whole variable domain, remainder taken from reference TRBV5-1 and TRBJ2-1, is KAGVTQTPRYLIKTRGQQVTLSCSPISGHRSVSWYQQTPGQGLQFLFEYFSETQRNKGNFPGRFSGRQFSNSRSEMNVSTLELGDSALYLCASSLVDGILYNEQFFGPGTRLTVL.

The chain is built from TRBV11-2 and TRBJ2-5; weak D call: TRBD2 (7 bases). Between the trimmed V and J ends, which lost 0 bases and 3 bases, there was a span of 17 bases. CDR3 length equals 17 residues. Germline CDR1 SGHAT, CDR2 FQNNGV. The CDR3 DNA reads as TGTGCCAGCAGCTTAGATCGGGGGGCCACGTTCAAAGAGACCCAGTACTTC. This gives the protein CASSLDRGATFKETQYF.

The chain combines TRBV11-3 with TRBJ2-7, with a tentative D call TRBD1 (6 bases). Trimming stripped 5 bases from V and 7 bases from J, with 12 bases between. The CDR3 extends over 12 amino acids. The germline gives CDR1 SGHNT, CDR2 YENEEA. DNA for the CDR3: TGTGCCAGCAGCCAACAGGGTAGGGAGCAGTACTTC. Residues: CASSQQGREQYF.

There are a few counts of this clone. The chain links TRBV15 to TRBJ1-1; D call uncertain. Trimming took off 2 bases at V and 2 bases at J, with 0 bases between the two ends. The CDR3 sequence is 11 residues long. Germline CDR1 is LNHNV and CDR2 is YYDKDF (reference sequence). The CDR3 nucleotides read TGTGCCACCAGCAGAAACACTGAAGCTTTCTTT. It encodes CATSRNTEAFF.

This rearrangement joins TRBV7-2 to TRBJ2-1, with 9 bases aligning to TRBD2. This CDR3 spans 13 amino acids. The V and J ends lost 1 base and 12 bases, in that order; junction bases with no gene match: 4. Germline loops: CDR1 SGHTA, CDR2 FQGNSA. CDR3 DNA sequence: TGTGCCAGCAGCTTAGAGCTAGCGGGACGGCAGTTCTTC. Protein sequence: CASSLELAGRQFF.

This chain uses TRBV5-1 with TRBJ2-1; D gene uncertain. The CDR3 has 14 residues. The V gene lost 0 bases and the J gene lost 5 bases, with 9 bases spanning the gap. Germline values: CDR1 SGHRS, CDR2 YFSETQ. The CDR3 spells CASSLAGTDNEQFF. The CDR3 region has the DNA TGCGCCAGCAGCTTGGCGGGCACCGACAATGAGCAGTTCTTC.

The CDR3 sequence: CASSLGLAGGTDTQYF. DNA for the CDR3: TGTGCCAGCAGCCTAGGACTAGCGGGCGGCACAGATACGCAGTATTTT. This chain uses TRBV5-4 with TRBJ2-3; the match to TRBD2 covers 11 bases. The CDR3 totals 16 residues. Per germline, CDR1 SGHNT and CDR2 YYREEE (reference sequence). V shed 4 bases and J 1 base; nucleotides not matched to a gene: 5.

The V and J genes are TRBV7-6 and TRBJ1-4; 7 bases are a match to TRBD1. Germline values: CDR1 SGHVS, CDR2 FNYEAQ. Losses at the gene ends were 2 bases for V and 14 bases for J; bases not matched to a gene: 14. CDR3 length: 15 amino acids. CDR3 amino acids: CASSLMATGAPGLFF. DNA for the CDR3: TGTGCCAGCAGCTTAATGGCTACAGGGGCCCCTGGCCTGTTTTTT.

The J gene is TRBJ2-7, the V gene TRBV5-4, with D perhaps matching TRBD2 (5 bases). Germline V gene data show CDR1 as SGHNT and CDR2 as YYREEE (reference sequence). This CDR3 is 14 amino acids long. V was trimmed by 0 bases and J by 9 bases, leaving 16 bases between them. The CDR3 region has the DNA TGTGCCAGCAGCTTGGCGGGGAGCGTTTCGGGGCAGTACTTC. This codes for CASSLAGSVSGQYF.

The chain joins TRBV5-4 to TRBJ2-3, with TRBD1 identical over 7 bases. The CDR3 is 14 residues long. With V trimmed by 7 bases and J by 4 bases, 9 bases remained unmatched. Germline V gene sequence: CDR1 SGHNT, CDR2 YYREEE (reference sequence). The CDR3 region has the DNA TGTGCCAGCGAGAACAGGGGAAGGGCAGATACGCAGTATTTT. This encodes CASENRGRADTQYF.

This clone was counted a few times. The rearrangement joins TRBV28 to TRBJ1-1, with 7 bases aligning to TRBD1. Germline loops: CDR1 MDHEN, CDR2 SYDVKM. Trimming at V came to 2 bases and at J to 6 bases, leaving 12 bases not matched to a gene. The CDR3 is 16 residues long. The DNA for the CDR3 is TGTGCCAGCAGTTTAGGGGACAGACCCTTCTCGGCTGAAGCTTTCTTT. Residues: CASSLGDRPFSAEAFF.